The 2 T cell receptor beta chains reported below all come from one sample, sequenced in a study of shared clonotypes between healthy human individuals. Clones were read by immunoSEQ multiplex PCR, and TCRdb kept only the in-frame ones, dropping some. The data contain 150,000 to 200,000 clones, 85% to 95% of them singletons. The sequencing input was naive CD4+ T cells sorted from blood. Subset: CD45RA+ positively selected. Source of these receptors: a woman younger than 45 in good health.

The chain uses TRBV11-3 and TRBJ2-1; 11 nucleotides agree with TRBD2. This CDR3 spans 16 amino acids. V was pared by 5 bases and J by 5 bases, with 8 bases of the junction left unmatched. Germline values: CDR1 SGHNT, CDR2 YENEEA. The CDR3 region has the DNA TGTGCCAGCAGCCCGCGGACTAGCGGGTGGAACAATGAGCAGTTCTTC. Its translation is CASSPRTSGWNNEQFF. Drawing the rest from reference TRBV11-3 and TRBJ2-1, the complete variable domain is EAGVVQSPRYKIIEKKQPVAFWCNPISGHNTLYWYLQNLGQGPELLIRYENEEAVDDSQLPKDRFSAERLKGVDSTLKIQPAELGDSAVYLCASSPRTSGWNNEQFFGPGTRLTVL.

This clone has just one count. The chain employs TRBV19 and TRBJ2-7; 9 bases fit TRBD2. This CDR3 comprises 15 residues. CDR1 and CDR2 from the germline V gene are LNHDA and SQIVND (reference sequence). J gave up 0 bases and V 5 bases, and 5 bases lay outside the gene matches. The CDR3 is CASSLSGGSSYEQYF. The CDR3 nucleotides read TGTGCCAGTAGTCTTAGCGGGGGCAGCTCCTACGAGCAGTACTTC.